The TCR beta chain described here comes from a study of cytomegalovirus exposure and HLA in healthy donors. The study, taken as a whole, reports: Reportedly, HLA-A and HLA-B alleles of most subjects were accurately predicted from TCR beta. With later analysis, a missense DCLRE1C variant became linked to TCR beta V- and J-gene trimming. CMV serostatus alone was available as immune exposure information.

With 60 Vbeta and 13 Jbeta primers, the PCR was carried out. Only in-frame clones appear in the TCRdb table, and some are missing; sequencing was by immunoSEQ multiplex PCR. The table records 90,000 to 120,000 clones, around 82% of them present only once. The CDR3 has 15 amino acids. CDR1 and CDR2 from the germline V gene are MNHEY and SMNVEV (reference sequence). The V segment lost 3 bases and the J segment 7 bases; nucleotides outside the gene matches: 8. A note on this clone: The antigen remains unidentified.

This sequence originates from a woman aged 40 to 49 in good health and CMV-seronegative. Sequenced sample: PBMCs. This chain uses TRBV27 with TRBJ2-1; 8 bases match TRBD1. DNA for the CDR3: TGTGCCAGCAGTTTTTCCTCCAGGGGGCGGAATGAGCAGTTCTTC. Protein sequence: CASSFSSRGRNEQFF.